Listed here are 5 T cell receptor beta chains from one sample, sequenced in a study of cytomegalovirus exposure and HLA in healthy donors. PCR used 60 Vbeta primers and 13 Jbeta primers. The repertoire was sequenced with immunoSEQ multiplex PCR; TCRdb's copy has only in-frame clones and lacks some. Of approximately 150,000 clones detected, about 76% appear once; the ten largest clones hold 5.4%. The sequencing input was PBMCs. The receptors shown here come from a woman aged 18 to 35 in good health and CMV-seropositive.

The chain links TRBV10-1 to TRBJ2-5, with 9 bases fitting TRBD1. The CDR3 is 18 residues long. Looked up from germline, CDR1 is WNHNN and CDR2 is SYGVQD (reference sequence). With V trimmed by 0 bases and J by 2 bases, 10 bases remained unmatched. CDR3 sequence reads: CASSESRTGEVWQETQYF. As DNA, the CDR3 is TGCGCCAGCAGTGAGTCGAGGACAGGGGAGGTTTGGCAAGAGACCCAGTACTTC.

The gene calls are TRBV12-5 and TRBJ1-6; 7 bases map to TRBD1. The germline gives CDR1 LGHNT, CDR2 FRNRAP. This CDR3 is 14 amino acids long. The V and J ends lost 6 bases and 7 bases, in that order; junction bases with no gene match: 6. In DNA, the CDR3 is TGTGCTAGTGGCCCGGGACAGTTAAATTCACCCCTCCACTTT. This sequence encodes CASGPGQLNSPLHF.

The rearrangement joins TRBV12-2 to TRBJ2-5; TRBD2, as called in the table, went unchecked against the DNA. The better agreement between TRBJ2-7 and the DNA end casts doubt on the J call. TRBV12-2 is a pseudogene locus. This CDR3 spans 14 amino acids. In DNA form, the CDR3 reads TGTGCAAGTCGCTTAGATTGGAGTGGCTACGAGCAGTACTTC. The encoded protein is CASRLDWSGYEQYF.

The genes are TRBV5-1 and TRBJ2-7, with TRBD1 matching over 10 bases. Per germline, CDR1 SGHRS and CDR2 YFSETQ. V dropped 0 bases and J dropped 3; count of bases not matched to a gene: 3. CDR3 length: 15 residues. CDR3 sequence (DNA): TGCGCCAGCAGCTTGGGAGGGACAGGGGTCTACGAGCAGTACTTC. This encodes CASSLGGTGVYEQYF.

This clone was seen a handful of times. The rearrangement links TRBV5-1 to TRBJ2-6, with D uncertain. The CDR3 loop spans 13 amino acids. Between the trimmed V and J ends, which lost 7 bases and 0 bases, there was a span of 5 bases. CDR1 is SGHRS, CDR2 YFSETQ, per germline. The CDR3 DNA follows: TGCGCCAGCGAGGACTCTGGGGCCAACGTCCTGACTTTC. As protein: CASEDSGANVLTF.